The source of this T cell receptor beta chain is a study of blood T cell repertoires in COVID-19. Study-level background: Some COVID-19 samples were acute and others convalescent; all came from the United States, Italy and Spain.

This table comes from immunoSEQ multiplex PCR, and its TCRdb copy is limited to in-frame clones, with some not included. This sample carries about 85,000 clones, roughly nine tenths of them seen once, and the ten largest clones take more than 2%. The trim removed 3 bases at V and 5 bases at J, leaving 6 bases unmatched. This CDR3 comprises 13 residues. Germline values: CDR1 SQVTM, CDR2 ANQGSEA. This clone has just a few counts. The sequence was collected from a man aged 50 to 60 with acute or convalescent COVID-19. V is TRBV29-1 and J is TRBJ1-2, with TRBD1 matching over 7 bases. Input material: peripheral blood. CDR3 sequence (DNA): TGCAGCGTTGACTACAGGGGTGGGTATGGCTACACCTTC. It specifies CSVDYRGGYGYTF.